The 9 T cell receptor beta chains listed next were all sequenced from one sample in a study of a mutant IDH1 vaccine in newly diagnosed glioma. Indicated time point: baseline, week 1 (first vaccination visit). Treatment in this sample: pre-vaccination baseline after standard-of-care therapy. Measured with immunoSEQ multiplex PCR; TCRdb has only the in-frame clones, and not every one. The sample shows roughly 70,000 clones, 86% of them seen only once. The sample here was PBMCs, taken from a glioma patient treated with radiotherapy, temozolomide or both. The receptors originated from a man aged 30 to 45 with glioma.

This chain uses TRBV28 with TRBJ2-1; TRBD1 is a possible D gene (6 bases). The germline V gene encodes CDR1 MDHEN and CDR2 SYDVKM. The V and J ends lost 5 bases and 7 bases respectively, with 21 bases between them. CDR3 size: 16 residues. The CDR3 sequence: CASSPQGLTLRNEQFF. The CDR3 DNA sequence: TGTGCCAGCAGTCCACAGGGTCTCACGTTGAGGAATGAGCAGTTCTTC. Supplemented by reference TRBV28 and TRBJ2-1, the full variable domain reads DVKVTQSSRYLVKRTGEKVFLECVQDMDHENMFWYRQDPGLGLRLIYFSYDVKMKEKGDIPEGYSVSREKKERFSLILESASTNQTSMYLCASSPQGLTLRNEQFFGPGTRLTVL.

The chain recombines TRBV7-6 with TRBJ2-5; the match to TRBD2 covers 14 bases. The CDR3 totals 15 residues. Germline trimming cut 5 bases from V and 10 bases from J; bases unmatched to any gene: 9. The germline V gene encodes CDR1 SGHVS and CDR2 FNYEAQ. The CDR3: CASSPGTSGGEGQYF. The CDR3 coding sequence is TGTGCCAGCAGCCCAGGGACTAGCGGGGGAGAGGGCCAGTACTTC.

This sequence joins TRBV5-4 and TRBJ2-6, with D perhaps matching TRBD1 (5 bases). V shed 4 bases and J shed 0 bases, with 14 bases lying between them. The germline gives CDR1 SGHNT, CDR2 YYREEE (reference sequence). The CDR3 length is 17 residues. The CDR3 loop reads CASSPFQGSSGANVLTF. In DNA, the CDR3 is TGTGCCAGCAGCCCTTTTCAGGGTTCCTCTGGGGCCAACGTCCTGACTTTC.

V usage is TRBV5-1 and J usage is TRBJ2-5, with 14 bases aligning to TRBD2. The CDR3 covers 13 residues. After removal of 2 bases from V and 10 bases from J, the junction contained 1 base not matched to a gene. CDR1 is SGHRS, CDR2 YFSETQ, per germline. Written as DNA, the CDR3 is TGCGCCAGCAGCTTAGGACTAGCGGGGGGCCAGTACTTC. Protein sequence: CASSLGLAGGQYF.

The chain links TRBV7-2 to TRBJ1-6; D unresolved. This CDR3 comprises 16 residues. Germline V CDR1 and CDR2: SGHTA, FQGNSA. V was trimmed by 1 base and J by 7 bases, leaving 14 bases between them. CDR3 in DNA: TGTGCCAGCAGCTTAGTACCGGTCAGAAACAATTCACCCCTCCACTTT. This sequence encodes CASSLVPVRNNSPLHF.

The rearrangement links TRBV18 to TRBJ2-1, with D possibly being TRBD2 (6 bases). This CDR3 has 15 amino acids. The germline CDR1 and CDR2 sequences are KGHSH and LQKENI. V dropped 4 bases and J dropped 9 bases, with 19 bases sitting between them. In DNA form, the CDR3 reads TGTGCCAGCTCACTCGGGGACGGGAGAGGCAGTGAGCAGTTCTTC. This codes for CASSLGDGRGSEQFF. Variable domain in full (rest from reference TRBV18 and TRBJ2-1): NAGVMQNPRHLVRRRGQEARLRCSPMKGHSHVYWYRQLPEEGLKFMVYLQKENIIDESGMPKERFSAEFPKEGPSILRIQQVVRGDSAAYFCASSLGDGRGSEQFFGPGTRLTVL.

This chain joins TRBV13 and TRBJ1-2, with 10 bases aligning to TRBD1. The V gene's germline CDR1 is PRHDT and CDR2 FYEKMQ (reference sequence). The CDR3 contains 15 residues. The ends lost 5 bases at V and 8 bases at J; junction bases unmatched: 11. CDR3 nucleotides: TGTGCCAGCAGCCTGGGAACCGGGACAGGGGTCGGCTACACCTTC. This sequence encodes CASSLGTGTGVGYTF.

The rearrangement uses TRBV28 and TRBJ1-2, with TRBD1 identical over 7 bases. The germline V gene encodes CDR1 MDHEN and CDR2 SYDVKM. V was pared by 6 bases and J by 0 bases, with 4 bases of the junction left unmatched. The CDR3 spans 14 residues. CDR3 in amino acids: CASSAGGTNYGYTF. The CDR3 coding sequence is TGTGCCAGCAGCGCAGGGGGAACTAACTATGGCTACACCTTC.

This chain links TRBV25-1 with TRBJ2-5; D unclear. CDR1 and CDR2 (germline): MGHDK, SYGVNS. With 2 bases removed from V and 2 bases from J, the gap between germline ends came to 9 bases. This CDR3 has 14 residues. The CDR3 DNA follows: TGTGCCAGCAGTGAAAGCAGGATACAAGAGACCCAGTACTTC. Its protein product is CASSESRIQETQYF.